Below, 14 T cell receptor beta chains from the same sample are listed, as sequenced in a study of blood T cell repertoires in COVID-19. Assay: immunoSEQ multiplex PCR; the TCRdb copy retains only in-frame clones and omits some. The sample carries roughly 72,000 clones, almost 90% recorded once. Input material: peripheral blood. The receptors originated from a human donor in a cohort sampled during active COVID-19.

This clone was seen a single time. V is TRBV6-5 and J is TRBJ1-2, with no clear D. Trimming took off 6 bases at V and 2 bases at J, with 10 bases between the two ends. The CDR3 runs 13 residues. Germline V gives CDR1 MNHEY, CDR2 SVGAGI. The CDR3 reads CASSPGGNYGYTF. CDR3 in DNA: TGTGCCAGCAGCCCGGGAGGAAACTATGGCTACACCTTC.

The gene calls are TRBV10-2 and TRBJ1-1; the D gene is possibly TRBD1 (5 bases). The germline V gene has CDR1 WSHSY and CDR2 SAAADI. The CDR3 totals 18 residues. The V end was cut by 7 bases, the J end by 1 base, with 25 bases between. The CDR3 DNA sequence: TGCGCCAGCACCTTCTCCTCGGGCAAACACACAGGGAACACTGAAGCTTTCTTT. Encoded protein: CASTFSSGKHTGNTEAFF.

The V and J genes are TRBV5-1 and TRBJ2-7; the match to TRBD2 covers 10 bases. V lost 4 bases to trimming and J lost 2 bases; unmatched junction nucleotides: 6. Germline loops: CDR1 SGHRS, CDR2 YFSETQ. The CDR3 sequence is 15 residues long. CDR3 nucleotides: TGCGCCAGCAGCCCGGGGACTAGCGACACCTACGAGCAGTACTTC. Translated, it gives CASSPGTSDTYEQYF.

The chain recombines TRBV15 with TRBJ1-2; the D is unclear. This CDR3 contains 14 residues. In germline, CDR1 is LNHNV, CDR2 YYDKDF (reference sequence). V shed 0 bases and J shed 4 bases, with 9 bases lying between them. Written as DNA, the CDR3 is TGTGCCACCAGCAGAGATCGGGGTCGCTATGGCTACACCTTC. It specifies CATSRDRGRYGYTF.

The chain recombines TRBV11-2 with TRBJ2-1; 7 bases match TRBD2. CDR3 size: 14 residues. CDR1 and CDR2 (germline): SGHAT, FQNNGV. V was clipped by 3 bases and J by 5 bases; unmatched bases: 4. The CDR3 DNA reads TGTGCCAGCAGCTTTCTGCGGGAGAACAATGAGCAGTTCTTC. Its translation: CASSFLRENNEQFF.

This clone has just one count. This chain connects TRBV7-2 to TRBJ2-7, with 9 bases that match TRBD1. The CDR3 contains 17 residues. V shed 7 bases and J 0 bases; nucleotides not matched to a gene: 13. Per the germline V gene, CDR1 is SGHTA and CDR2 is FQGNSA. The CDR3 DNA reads TGTGCCAGCAATCACCACCGGGACAGGGCTAACTCCTACGAGCAGTACTTC. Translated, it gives CASNHHRDRANSYEQYF.

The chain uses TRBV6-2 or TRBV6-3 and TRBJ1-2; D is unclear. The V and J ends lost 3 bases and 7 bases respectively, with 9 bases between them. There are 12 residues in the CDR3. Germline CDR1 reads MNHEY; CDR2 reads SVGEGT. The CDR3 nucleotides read TGTGCCAGCAGTTATGCGGTGTCTGGCTACACCTTC. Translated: CASSYAVSGYTF.

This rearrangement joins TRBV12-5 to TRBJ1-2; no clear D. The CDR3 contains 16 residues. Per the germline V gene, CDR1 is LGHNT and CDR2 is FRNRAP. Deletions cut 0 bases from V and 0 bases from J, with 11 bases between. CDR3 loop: CASGLVLGSTNYGYTF. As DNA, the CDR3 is TGTGCTAGTGGTTTGGTATTGGGCAGCACTAACTATGGCTACACCTTC.

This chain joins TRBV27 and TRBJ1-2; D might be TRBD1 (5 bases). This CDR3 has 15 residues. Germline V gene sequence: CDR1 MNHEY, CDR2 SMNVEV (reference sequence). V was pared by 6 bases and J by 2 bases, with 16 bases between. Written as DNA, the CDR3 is TGTGCCAGCAGCACCTGGACGGGGGAAAACTATGGCTACACCTTC. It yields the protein CASSTWTGENYGYTF.

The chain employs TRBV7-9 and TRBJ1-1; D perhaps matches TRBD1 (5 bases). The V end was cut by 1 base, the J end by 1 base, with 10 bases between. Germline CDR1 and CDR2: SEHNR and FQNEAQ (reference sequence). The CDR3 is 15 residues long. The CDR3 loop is CASSLGGVRNTEAFF. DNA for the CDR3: TGTGCCAGCAGCTTAGGGGGGGTTCGGAACACTGAAGCTTTCTTT.

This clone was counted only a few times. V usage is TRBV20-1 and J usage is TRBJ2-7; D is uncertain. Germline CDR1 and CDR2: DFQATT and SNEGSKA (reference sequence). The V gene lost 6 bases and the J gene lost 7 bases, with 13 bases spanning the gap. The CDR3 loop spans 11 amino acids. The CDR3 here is CSAEVAYEQYF. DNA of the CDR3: TGCAGTGCCGAAGTAGCTTATGAGCAGTACTTC.

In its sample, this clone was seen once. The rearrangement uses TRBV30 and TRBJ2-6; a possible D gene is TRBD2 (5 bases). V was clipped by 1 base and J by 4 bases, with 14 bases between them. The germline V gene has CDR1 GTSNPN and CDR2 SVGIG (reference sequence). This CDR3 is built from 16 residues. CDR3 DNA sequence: TGTGCCTGGAGTGATGGCCGAACTAGGGGGGCCAACGTCCTGACTTTC. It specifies CAWSDGRTRGANVLTF.

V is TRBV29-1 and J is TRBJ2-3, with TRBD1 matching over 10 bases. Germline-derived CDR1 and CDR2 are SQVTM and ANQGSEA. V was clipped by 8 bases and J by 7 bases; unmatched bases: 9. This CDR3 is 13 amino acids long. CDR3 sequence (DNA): TGCAGCTTCCGGACAGGGGGTCCCAATACGCAGTATTTT. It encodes CSFRTGGPNTQYF.

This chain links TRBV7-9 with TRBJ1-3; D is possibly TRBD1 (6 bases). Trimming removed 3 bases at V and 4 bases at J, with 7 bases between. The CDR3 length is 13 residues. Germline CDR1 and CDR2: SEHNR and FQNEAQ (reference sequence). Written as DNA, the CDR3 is TGTGCCAGCAGCTTCGACAGGGGAAACACCATATATTTT. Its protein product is CASSFDRGNTIYF.